This is a list of T cell receptor beta chains from one sample in a study of blood T cell repertoires in COVID-19. The table came from immunoSEQ multiplex PCR; TCRdb's copy has only in-frame clones and leaves some out. The sample carries a few hundred thousand clones, roughly 80% recorded once. Sequenced material: PBMCs or T cells enriched from blood (not recorded which). All receptors come from a woman aged 50 to 60 who had recovered from COVID-19. Each CDR3 is given without its conserved first and last residue. Fields, in order: V gene, J gene, clone size, CDR3 protein. Clone size is shown for a subset of rows, as once, few, many or a class of expanded clone.

TRBV20-1	TRBJ1-2	NA	IHRGRDGYT
TRBV5-1	TRBJ2-7	NA	ASSEGGPTYEQY
TRBV11-2	TRBJ1-1	once	ASSLPLAEPPNTEAF
TRBV11-3	TRBJ1-1	NA	ASSSPGQGGRVGAF
TRBV6-5	TRBJ1-1	NA	ASSYDRGWNTEAF
TRBV6-5	TRBJ1-4	NA	ASSYRPQEKLF
TRBV30	TRBJ1-3	NA	AWGGQVISGNTIY
TRBV28	TRBJ1-2	NA	ASSPRPGTDYGYT
TRBV27	TRBJ1-6	NA	ASSSRLQGGSYNSPLH
TRBV7-9	TRBJ1-1	NA	ASSLNNPGTEAF
TRBV28	TRBJ1-5	many	ASSLAPDNQPQH
TRBV19	TRBJ2-7	NA	ARPNRQGSSYEQY
TRBV6-6	TRBJ1-1	NA	ASSTPWLLNTEAF
TRBV9	TRBJ2-1	NA	ASSGSAPSYNEQF
TRBV5-1	TRBJ1-2	NA	ASSLDRDFLNYGYT
TRBV5-1	TRBJ1-1	NA	ASSLMTGGTEAF
TRBV27	TRBJ2-3	NA	ASSSGLAGGMRADTQY
TRBV5-4	TRBJ2-1	once	ASSFAASSGGNEQF
TRBV27	TRBJ2-7	NA	ASSHGPSSYEQY
TRBV3-1/TRBV3-2	TRBJ2-2	NA	ASSPGQGGTGELF
TRBV30	TRBJ2-5	NA	AWNEGLDQETQY
TRBV7-9	TRBJ1-1	few	ASSSLLRQGGGTEAF
TRBV7-2	TRBJ1-5	NA	ASSQRGLNQPQH
TRBV5-1	TRBJ1-1	NA	ASSFTGVNSRDTEAF
TRBV9	TRBJ2-4	once	ASSVEGIAGWGNIQY
TRBV12-3/TRBV12-4	TRBJ1-2	NA	ASSPRQGSDYT
TRBV7-6	TRBJ1-3	few	ASSLYRDSSGNTIY
TRBV5-5	TRBJ2-3	NA	ASSSGTSGRAADTQY
TRBV18	TRBJ1-4	NA	ASSLRQGEGEKLF
TRBV9	TRBJ2-5	NA	ASSGPGVMETQY
TRBV18	TRBJ1-1	few	ASTGTVTEAF
TRBV28	TRBJ1-6	once	ASSTPTGPVRSPLH
TRBV20-1	TRBJ1-2	NA	SARDKGYT
TRBV5-1	TRBJ2-3	NA	ASSAGFLLEQDTQY
TRBV30	TRBJ2-3	once	AWSLVGTGADTQY
TRBV6-2/TRBV6-3	TRBJ2-1	NA	ASSYSTLAELSSYNEQF
TRBV11-2	TRBJ1-2	once	ASSLEGAFHGYT
TRBV30	TRBJ2-1	NA	AWTPGTSGHNEQF
TRBV3-1/TRBV3-2	TRBJ2-5	NA	ASRRGRGQETQY
TRBV7-9	TRBJ1-3	NA	ASSFPGQGLSGNTIY
TRBV27	TRBJ2-1	NA	ASTYHNEQF
TRBV21-1	TRBJ2-4	NA	ASTKGQVSALAKNIQY
TRBV3-1/TRBV3-2	TRBJ1-5	NA	ASSQDLSQPQH
TRBV27	TRBJ2-1	NA	ASNPGQYSYNEQF
TRBV4-2	TRBJ2-7	NA	ASSQERTSFPYEQY
TRBV3-1/TRBV3-2	TRBJ2-2	NA	ASSRTSGRGGVTGELF
TRBV27	TRBJ1-2	few	ASSFGFHGQGFYGYT
TRBV4-1	TRBJ1-6	NA	ASSPSNNSPLH
TRBV29-1	TRBJ2-7	NA	SVIAGTGDSYEQY
TRBV2	TRBJ1-4	NA	ASSILGTGEYNEKLF
TRBV18	TRBJ2-7	NA	ASSPGTGYEQY
TRBV5-1	TRBJ1-2	NA	ASKQGEAGGYT
TRBV4-1	TRBJ2-7	NA	ASSPLRGAGSSYEQY
TRBV5-1	TRBJ2-7	NA	ASSSRNYEQY
TRBV6-2/TRBV6-3	TRBJ2-2	NA	ASSRSPGELF
TRBV4-2	TRBJ1-2	NA	ASSQGTVDGYT